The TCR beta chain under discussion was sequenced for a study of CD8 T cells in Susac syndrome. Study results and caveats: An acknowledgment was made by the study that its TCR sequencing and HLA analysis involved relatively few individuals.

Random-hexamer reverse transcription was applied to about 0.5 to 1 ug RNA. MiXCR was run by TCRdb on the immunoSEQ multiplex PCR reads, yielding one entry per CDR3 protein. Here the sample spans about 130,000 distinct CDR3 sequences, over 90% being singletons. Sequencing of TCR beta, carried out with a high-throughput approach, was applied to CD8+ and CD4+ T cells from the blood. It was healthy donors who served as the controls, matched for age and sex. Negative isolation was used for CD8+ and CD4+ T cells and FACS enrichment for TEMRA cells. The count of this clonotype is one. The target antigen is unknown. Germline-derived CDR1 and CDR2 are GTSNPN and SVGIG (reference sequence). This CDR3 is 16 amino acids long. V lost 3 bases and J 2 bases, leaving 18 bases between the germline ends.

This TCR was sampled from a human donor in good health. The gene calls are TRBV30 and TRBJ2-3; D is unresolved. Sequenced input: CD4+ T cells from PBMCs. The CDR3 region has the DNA TGTGCCTGGAGACGTCCCCAGTTGGGCCTCACAGATACGCAGTATTTT. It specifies CAWRRPQLGLTDTQYF.